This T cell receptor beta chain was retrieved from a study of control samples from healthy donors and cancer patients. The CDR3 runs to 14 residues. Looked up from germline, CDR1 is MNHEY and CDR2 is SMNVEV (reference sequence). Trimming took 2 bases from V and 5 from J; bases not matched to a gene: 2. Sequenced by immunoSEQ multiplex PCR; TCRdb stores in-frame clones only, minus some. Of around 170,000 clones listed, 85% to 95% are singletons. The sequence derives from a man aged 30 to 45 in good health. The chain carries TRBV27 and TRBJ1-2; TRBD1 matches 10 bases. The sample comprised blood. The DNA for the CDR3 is TGTGCCAGCAGTTTAGGGACAGGGGCTTATGGCTACACCTTC. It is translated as CASSLGTGAYGYTF.